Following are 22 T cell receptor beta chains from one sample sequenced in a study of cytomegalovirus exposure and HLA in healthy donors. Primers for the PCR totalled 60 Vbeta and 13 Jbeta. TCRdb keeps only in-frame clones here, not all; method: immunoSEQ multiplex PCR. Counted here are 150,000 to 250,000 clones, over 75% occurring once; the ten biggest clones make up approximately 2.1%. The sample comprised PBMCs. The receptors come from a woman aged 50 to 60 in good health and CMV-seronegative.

The CDR3 DNA is TGTGCCAGCAGTTCGGAGGAGACCCAGTACTTC. It is translated as CASSSEETQYF. The chain combines TRBV6-6 with TRBJ2-5; D remains unclear. CDR1 MNHNY and CDR2 SVGAGI come from the germline V gene (reference sequence). The CDR3 has 11 amino acids. Trimming cost V 4 bases and J 5 bases, with 5 bases left between them.

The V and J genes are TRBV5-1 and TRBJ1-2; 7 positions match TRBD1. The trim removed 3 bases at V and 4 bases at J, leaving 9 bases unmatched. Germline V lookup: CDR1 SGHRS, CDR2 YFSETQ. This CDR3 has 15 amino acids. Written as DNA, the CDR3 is TGCGCCAGCAGCTCGGCAGGGGGTTCCTTCTATGGCTACACCTTC. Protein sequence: CASSSAGGSFYGYTF.

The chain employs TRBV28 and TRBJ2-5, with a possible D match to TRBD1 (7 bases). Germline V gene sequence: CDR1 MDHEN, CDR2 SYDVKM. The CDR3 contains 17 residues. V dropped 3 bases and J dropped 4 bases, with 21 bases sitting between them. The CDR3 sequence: CASSFWGRGERGETQYF. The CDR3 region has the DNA TGTGCCAGCAGTTTTTGGGGCAGGGGGGAGAGGGGAGAGACCCAGTACTTC.

This CDR3 reads CASSTKGAGLEKLFF. As DNA, the CDR3 is TGTGCCAGCAGCACCAAGGGGGCTGGGCTTGAAAAACTGTTTTTT. This chain uses TRBV9 with TRBJ1-4; 7 bases line up with TRBD1. Germline trimming cut 4 bases from V and 7 bases from J; bases unmatched to any gene: 10. From germline, CDR1 is SGDLS and CDR2 YYNGEE. The CDR3 is 15 residues long.

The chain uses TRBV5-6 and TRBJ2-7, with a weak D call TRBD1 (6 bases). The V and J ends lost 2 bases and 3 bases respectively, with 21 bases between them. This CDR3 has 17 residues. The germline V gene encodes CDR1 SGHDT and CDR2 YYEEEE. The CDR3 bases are TGTGCCAGCAGCTTAGCACACACAGGGTGGAGTCTCTACGAGCAGTACTTC. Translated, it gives CASSLAHTGWSLYEQYF.

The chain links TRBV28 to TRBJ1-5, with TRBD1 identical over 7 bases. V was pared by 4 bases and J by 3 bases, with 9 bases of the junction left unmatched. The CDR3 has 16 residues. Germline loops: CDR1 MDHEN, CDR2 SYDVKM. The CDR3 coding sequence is TGTGCCAGCAGTTGGGGCACGGACAGGAACAATCAGCCCCAGCATTTT. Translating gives CASSWGTDRNNQPQHF.

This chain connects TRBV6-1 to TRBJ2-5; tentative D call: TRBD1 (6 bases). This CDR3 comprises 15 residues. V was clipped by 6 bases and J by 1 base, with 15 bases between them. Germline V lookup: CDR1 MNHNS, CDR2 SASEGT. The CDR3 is CASSPLDRPQETQYF. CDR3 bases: TGTGCCAGCAGCCCCCTGGACAGACCCCAAGAGACCCAGTACTTC.

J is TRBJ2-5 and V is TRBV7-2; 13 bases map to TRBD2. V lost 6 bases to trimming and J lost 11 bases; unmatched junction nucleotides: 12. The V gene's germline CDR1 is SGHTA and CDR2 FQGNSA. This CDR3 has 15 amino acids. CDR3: CASSYGLAGVREQYF. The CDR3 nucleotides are TGTGCCAGCAGTTATGGACTAGCGGGAGTCAGGGAGCAGTACTTC.

The CDR3: CASSYDRANTEAFF. CDR3 in DNA: TGTGCCAGCAGTTACGACAGGGCGAACACTGAAGCTTTCTTT. The rearrangement links TRBV6-5 to TRBJ1-1; 7 nucleotides line up with TRBD1. CDR3 length: 14 residues. The V and J ends lost 2 bases and 1 base, in that order; junction bases with no gene match: 1. Germline values: CDR1 MNHEY, CDR2 SVGAGI.

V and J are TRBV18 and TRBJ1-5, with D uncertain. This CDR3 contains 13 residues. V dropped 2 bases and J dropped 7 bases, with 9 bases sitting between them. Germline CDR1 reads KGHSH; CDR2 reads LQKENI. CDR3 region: CASSPFEAQPQHF. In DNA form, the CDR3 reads TGTGCCAGCTCACCATTTGAAGCCCAGCCCCAGCATTTT.

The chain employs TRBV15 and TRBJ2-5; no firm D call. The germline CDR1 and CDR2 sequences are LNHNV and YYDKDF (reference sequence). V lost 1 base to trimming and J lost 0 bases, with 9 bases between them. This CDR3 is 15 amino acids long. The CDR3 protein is CATSRAAVYQETQYF. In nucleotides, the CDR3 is TGTGCCACCAGCAGAGCTGCGGTGTACCAAGAGACCCAGTACTTC.

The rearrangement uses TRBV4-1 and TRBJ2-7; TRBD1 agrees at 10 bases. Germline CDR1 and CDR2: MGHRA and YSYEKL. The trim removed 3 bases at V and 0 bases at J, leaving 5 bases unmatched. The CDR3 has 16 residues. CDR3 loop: CASSQQWDRGSYEQYF. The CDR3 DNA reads TGCGCCAGCAGCCAGCAGTGGGACAGGGGCTCCTACGAGCAGTACTTC.

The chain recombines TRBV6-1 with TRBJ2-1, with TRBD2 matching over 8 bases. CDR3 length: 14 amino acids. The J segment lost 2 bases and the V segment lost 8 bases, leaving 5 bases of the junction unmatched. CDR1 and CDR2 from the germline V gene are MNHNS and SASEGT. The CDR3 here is CASLSGTAYNEQFF. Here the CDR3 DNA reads TGTGCCAGCCTTAGCGGGACCGCCTACAATGAGCAGTTCTTC.

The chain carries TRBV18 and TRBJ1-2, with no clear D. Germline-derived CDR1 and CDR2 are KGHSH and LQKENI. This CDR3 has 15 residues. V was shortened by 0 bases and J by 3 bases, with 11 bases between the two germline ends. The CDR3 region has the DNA TGTGCCAGCTCACCACCCGGGAGCGTCGACTATGGCTACACCTTC. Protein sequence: CASSPPGSVDYGYTF. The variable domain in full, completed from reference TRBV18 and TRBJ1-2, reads NAGVMQNPRHLVRRRGQEARLRCSPMKGHSHVYWYRQLPEEGLKFMVYLQKENIIDESGMPKERFSAEFPKEGPSILRIQQVVRGDSAAYFCASSPPGSVDYGYTFGSGTRLTVV.

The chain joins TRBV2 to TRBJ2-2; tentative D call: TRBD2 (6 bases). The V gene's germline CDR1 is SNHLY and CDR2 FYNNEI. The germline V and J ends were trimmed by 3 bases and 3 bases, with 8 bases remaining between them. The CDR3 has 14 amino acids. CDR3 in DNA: TGTGCCAGCAGTGAGGGGGGATACACCGGGGAGCTGTTTTTT. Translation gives CASSEGGYTGELFF.

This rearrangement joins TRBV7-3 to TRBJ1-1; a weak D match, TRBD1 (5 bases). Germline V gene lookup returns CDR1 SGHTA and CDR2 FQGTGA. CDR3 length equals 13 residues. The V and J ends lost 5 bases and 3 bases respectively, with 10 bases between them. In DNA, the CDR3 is TGTGCCAGCAGCCTACAGGAGTACACTGAAGCTTTCTTT. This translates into CASSLQEYTEAFF.

The CDR3 protein is CASSYPSGVYNEQFF. CDR3 coding DNA: TGTGCCAGCAGTTACCCCAGCGGAGTCTACAATGAGCAGTTCTTC. The J gene is TRBJ2-1, the V gene TRBV6-5; a possible D gene is TRBD2 (5 bases). CDR1 is MNHEY, CDR2 SVGAGI, per germline. This CDR3 is 15 amino acids long. Trimming stripped 2 bases from V and 3 bases from J, with 11 bases between.

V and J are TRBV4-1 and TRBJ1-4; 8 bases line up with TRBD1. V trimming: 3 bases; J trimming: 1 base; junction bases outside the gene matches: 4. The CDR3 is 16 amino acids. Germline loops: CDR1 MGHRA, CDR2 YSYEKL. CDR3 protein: CASSQSQGGTNEKLFF. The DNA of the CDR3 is TGCGCCAGCAGCCAGTCACAGGGGGGAACTAATGAAAAACTGTTTTTT.

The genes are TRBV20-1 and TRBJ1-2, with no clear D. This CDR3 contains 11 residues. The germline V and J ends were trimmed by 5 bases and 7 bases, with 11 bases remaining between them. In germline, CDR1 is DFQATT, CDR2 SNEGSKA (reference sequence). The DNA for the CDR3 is TGCAGTGCTCCCCTCAGAGGTGGCTACACCTTC. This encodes CSAPLRGGYTF.

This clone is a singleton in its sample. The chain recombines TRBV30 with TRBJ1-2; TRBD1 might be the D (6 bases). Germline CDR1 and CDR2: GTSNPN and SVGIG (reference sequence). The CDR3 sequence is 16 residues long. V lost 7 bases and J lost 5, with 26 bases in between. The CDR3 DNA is TGTGCCTCTCCTCACGGGCAGGGATCAACAGGGTATGGCTACACCTTC. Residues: CASPHGQGSTGYGYTF. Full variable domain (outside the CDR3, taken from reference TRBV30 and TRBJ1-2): SQTIHQWPATLVQPVGSPLSLECTVEGTSNPNLYWYRQAAGRGLQLLFYSVGIGQISSEVPQNLSASRPQDRQFILSSKKLLLSDSGFYLCASPHGQGSTGYGYTFGSGTRLTVV.

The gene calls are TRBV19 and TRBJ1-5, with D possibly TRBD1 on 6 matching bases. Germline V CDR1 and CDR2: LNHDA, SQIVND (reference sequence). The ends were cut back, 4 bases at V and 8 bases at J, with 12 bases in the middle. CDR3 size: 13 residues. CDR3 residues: CASSRQVREPQHF. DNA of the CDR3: TGTGCCAGTAGTAGACAGGTTCGGGAGCCCCAGCATTTT.

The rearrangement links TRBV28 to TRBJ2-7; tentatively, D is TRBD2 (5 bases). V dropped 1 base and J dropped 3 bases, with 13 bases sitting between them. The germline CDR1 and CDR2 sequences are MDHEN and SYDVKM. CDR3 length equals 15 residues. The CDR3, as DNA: TGTGCCAGCAGTTTATTGACGGGGAGCCTCTACGAGCAGTACTTC. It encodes CASSLLTGSLYEQYF.